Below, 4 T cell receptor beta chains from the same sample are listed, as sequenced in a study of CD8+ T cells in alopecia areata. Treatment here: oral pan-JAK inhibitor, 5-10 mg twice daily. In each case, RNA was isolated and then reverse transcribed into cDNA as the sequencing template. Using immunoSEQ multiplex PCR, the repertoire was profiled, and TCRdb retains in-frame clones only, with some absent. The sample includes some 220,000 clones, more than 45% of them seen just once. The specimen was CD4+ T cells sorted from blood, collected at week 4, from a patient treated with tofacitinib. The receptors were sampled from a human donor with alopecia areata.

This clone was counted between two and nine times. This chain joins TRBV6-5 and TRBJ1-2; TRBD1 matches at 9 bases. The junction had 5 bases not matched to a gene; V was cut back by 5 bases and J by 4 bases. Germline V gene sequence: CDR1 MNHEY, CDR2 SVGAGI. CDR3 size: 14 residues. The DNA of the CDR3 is TGTGCCAGCAGTGAAACAGGGGGCGGCTATGGCTACACCTTC. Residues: CASSETGGGYGYTF.

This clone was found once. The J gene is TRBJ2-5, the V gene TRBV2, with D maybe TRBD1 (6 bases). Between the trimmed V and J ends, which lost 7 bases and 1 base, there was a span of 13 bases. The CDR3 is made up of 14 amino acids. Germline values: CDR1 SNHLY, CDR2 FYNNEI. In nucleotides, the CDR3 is TGTGCCAGCACATCAGGGACATTCCAAGAGACCCAGTACTTC. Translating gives CASTSGTFQETQYF.

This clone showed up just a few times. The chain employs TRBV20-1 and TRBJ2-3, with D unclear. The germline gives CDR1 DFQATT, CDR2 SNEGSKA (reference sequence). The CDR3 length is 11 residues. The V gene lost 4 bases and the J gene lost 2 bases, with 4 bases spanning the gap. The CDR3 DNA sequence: TGCAGTGCTACCTACACAGATACGCAGTATTTT. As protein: CSATYTDTQYF.

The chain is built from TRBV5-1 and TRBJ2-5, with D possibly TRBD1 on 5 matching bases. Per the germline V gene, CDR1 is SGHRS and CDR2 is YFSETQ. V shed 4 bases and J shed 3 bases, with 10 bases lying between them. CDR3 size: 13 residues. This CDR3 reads CASSVQGEETQYF. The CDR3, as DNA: TGCGCCAGCAGCGTTCAAGGGGAAGAGACCCAGTACTTC.